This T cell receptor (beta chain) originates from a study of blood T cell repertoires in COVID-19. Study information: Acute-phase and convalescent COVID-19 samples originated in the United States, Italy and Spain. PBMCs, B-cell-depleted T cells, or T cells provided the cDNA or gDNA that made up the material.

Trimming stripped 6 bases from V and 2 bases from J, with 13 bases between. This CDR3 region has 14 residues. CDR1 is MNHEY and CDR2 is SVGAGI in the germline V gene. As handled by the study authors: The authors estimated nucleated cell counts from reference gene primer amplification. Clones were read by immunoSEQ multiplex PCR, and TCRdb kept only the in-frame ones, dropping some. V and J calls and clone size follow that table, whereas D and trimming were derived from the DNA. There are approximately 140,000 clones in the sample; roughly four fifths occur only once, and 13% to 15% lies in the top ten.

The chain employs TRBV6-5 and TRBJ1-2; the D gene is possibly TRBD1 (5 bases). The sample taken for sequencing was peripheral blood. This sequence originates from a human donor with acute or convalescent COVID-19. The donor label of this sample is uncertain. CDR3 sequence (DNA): TGTGCCAGCAGCCCCCGGAGGGACAACTATGGCTACACCTTC. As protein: CASSPRRDNYGYTF.